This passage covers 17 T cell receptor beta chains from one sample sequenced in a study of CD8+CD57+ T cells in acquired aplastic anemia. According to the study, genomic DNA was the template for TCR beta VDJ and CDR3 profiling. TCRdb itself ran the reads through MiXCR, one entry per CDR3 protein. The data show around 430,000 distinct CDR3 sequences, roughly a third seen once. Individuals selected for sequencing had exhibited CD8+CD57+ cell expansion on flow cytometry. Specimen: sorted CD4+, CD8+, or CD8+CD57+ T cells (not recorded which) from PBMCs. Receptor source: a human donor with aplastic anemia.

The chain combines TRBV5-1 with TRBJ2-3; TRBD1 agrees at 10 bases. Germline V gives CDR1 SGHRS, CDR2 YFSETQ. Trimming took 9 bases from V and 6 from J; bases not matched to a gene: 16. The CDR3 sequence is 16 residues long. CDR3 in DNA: TGCGCCAACCATCCCGGGACAGGGGCAGGGACGGATACGCAGTATTTT. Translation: CANHPGTGAGTDTQYF.

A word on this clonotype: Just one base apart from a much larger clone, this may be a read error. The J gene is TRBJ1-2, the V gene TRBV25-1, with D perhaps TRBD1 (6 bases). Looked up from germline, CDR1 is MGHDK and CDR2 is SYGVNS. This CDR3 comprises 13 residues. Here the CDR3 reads CASSSQGENGYIF. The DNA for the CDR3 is TGTGCCAGCAGTTCACAGGGTGAGAATGGCTACATCTTC.

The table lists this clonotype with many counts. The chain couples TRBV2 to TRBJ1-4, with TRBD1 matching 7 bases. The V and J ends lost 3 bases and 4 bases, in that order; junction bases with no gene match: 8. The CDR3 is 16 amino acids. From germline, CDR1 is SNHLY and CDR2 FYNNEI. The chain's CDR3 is CASSEGQGVGNEKLFF. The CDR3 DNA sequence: TGTGCCAGCAGTGAGGGGCAGGGGGTTGGTAATGAAAAACTGTTTTTT. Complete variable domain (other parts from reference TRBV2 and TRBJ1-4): EPEVTQTPSHQVTQMGQEVILRCVPISNHLYFYWYRQILGQKVEFLVSFYNNEISEKSEIFDDQFSVERPDGSNFTLKIRSTKLEDSAMYFCASSEGQGVGNEKLFFGSGTQLSVL.

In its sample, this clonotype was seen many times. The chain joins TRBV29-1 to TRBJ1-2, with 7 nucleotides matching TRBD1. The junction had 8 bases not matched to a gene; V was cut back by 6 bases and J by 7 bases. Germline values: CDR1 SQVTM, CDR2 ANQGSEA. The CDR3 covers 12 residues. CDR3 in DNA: TGCAGCGTCGCGACAGGGTCGCGTGGCTACACCTTC. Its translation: CSVATGSRGYTF.

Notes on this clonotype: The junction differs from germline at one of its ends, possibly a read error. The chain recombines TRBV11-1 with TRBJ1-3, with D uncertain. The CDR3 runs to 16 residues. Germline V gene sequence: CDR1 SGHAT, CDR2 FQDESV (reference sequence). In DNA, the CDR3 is TGTGCCAGCAGCCCCGGGCCGAAGAGCCCTGGAAGCACCATATATTTT. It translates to CASSPGPKSPGSTIYF.

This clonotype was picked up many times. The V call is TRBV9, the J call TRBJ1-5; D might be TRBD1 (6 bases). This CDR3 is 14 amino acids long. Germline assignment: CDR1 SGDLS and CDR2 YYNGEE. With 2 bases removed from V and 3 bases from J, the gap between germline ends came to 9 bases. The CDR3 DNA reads TGTGCCAGCAGCGTGAGGGGGGACAATCAGCCCCAGCATTTT. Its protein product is CASSVRGDNQPQHF. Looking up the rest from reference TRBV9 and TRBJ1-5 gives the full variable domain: DSGVTQTPKHLITATGQRVTLRCSPRSGDLSVYWYQQSLDQGLQFLIQYYNGEERAKGNILERFSAQQFPDLHSELNLSSLELGDSALYFCASSVRGDNQPQHFGDGTRLSIL.

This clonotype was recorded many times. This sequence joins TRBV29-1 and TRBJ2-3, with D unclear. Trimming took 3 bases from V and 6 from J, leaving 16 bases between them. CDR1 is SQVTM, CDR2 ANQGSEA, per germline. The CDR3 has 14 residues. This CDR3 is CSVDVPTLVDTQYF. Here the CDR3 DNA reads TGCAGCGTTGATGTCCCTACTTTGGTGGATACGCAGTATTTT.

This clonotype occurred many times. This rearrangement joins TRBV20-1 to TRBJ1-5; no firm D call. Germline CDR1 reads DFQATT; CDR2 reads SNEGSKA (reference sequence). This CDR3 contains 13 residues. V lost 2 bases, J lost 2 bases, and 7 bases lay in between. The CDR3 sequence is CSARQVGNQPQHF. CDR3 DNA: TGCAGTGCTAGACAGGTGGGCAATCAGCCCCAGCATTTT.

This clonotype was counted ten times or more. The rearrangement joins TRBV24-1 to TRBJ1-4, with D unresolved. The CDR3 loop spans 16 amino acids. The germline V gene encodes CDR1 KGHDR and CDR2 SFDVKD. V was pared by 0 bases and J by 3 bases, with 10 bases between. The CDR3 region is CATSDLPRLSNEKLFF. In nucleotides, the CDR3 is TGTGCCACCAGTGATTTGCCTCGACTTTCTAATGAAAAACTGTTTTTT.

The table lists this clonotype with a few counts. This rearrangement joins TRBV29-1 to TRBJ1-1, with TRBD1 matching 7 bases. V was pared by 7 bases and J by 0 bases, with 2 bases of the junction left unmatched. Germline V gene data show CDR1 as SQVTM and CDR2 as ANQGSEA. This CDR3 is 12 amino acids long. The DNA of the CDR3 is TGCAGCGGACAGGGCATGAACACTGAAGCTTTCTTT. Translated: CSGQGMNTEAFF. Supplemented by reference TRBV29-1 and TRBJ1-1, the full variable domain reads SAVISQKPSRDICQRGTSLTIQCQVDSQVTMMFWYRQQPGQSLTLIATANQGSEATYESGFVIDKFPISRPNLTFSTLTVSNMSPEDSSIYLCSGQGMNTEAFFGQGTRLTVV.

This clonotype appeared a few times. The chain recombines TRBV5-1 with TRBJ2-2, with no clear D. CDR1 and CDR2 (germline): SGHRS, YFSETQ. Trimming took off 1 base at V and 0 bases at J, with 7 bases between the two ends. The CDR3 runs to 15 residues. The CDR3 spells CASSLLNPNTGELFF. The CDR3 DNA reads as TGCGCCAGCAGCTTGTTAAACCCGAACACCGGGGAGCTGTTTTTT.

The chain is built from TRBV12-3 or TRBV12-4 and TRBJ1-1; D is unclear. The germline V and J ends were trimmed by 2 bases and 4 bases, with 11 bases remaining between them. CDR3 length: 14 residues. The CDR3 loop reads CASSLISQGTEAFF. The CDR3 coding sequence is TGTGCCAGCAGTTTAATCAGTCAAGGCACTGAAGCTTTCTTT.

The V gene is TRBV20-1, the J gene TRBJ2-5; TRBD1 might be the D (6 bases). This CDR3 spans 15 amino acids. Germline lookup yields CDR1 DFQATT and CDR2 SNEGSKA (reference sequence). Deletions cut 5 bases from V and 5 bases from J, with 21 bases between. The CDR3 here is CSAGGIRGGTETQYF. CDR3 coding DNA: TGCAGTGCTGGTGGTATTAGAGGGGGTACGGAGACCCAGTACTTC.

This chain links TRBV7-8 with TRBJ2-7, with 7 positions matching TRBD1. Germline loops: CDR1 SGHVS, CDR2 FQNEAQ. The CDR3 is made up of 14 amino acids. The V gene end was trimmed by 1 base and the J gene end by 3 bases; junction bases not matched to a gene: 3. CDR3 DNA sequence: TGTGCCAGCAGCTTAGACAGGGGATTCTACGAGCAGTACTTC. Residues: CASSLDRGFYEQYF.

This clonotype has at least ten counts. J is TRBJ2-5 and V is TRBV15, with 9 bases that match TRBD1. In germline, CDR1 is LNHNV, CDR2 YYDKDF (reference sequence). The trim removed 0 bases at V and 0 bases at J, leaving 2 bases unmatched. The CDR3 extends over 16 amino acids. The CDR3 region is CATSREGQGNQETQYF. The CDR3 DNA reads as TGTGCCACCAGCAGAGAGGGACAGGGTAACCAAGAGACCCAGTACTTC.

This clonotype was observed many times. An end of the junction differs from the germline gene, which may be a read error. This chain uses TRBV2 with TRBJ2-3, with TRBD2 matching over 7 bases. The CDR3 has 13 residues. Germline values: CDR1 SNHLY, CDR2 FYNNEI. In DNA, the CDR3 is TGTGCCAGTAGTGTGGGGGGGACAGATACGCAGTATTTT. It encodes CASSVGGTDTQYF. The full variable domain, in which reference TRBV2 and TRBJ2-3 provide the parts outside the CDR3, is EPEVTQTPSHQVTQMGQEVILRCVPISNHLYFYWYRQILGQKVEFLVSFYNNEISEKSEIFDDQFSVERPDGSNFTLKIRSTKLEDSAMYFCASSVGGTDTQYFGPGTRLTVL.

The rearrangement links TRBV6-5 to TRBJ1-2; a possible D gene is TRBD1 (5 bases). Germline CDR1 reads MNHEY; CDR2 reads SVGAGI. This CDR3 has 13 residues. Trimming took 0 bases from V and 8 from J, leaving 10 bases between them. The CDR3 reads CASSYSRARGYTF. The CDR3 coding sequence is TGTGCCAGCAGTTACTCCAGGGCACGGGGCTACACCTTC.